The source of this T cell receptor (beta chain) is a study of T cell clonotyping in hematopoietic cell transplantation. The CDR3 is 13 residues long. Germline values: CDR1 MNHNS, CDR2 SASEGT. The V end lost 7 bases, the J end lost 7 bases, and 14 bases lay between the germline ends. Study observations and caveats: Cells were unsorted, so CD4 and CD8 contributions were not separated.

About this clone itself: What it binds is unknown.

Only in-frame clones appear in the TCRdb table, and some are missing; sequencing was by immunoSEQ multiplex PCR. Among about 36,000 clones listed, about 87% were seen once. The sequenced material came from peripheral blood mononuclear cells. The source is a woman aged 35 to 49 in good health. Some clones in this sample may be carry-over from other donors' samples. The rearrangement uses TRBV6-1 and TRBJ1-5; no clear D gene. CDR3 sequence: CASIGVTRQPQHF. The CDR3 DNA sequence: TGTGCCAGCATTGGGGTGACACGACAGCCCCAGCATTTT.